This T cell receptor beta chain is from a study of blood T cell repertoires in COVID-19. This table comes from immunoSEQ multiplex PCR, and its TCRdb copy is limited to in-frame clones, with some not included. This table has about 460,000 clones, less than 90% appearing once. This CDR3 is 14 amino acids long. Germline V gene sequence: CDR1 LGHDT, CDR2 YNNKEL (reference sequence). J gave up 5 bases and V 8 bases, and 11 bases lay outside the gene matches. Input material: PBMCs or T cells enriched from blood (not recorded which). The TCR originated in a woman aged 55-70 years who had recovered from COVID-19. The rearrangement links TRBV3-1 (or the pseudogene TRBV3-2) to TRBJ2-5; 7 positions agree with TRBD2. CDR3 region: CASAYFGTMETQYF. DNA for the CDR3: TGTGCCAGCGCGTACTTTGGGACTATGGAGACCCAGTACTTC.